These 15 T cell receptor beta chains share one sample of origin, sequenced in a study of chemoradiotherapy in HPV16-positive cancers. The repertoire was sequenced with immunoSEQ multiplex PCR; TCRdb's copy has only in-frame clones and lacks some. Of tens of thousands of clones in the sample, roughly 90% were seen once. This sample comprised blood, obtained from a patient who underwent chemoradiotherapy. Source of these receptors: a human donor with HPV-associated anogenital cancer.

The chain has TRBV27 and TRBJ2-3, with TRBD1 matching over 7 bases. The CDR3 sequence is 13 residues long. Germline V CDR1 and CDR2: MNHEY, SMNVEV (reference sequence). V shed 4 bases and J 5 bases; nucleotides not matched to a gene: 3. In DNA form, the CDR3 reads TGTGCCAGCAGTTCCAGGGGGTTAGATACGCAGTATTTT. Protein product: CASSSRGLDTQYF.

CDR3 sequence (DNA): TGTGCCAGCAGCCCCGAAGGGGGGGTCACTGAAGCTTTCTTT. Its protein product is CASSPEGGVTEAFF. This sequence joins TRBV7-9 and TRBJ1-1, with D possibly being TRBD1 (6 bases). The germline gives CDR1 SEHNR, CDR2 FQNEAQ (reference sequence). Trimming took 5 bases from V and 4 from J, leaving 14 bases between them. This CDR3 has 14 residues. Using reference TRBV7-9 and TRBJ1-1 for the parts outside the CDR3, the full variable domain is DTGVSQNPRHKITKRGQNVTFRCDPISEHNRLYWYRQTLGQGPEFLTYFQNEAQLEKSRLLSDRFSAERPKGSFSTLEIQRTEQGDSAMYLCASSPEGGVTEAFFGQGTRLTVV.

The rearrangement links TRBV28 to TRBJ1-5; no firm D call. The CDR3 runs 14 residues. Germline CDR1 and CDR2: MDHEN and SYDVKM. Trimming left V 4 bases short and J 0 bases short, with 7 bases between. The CDR3 sequence: CASSYPDSNQPQHF. CDR3 in DNA: TGTGCCAGCAGTTACCCCGATAGCAATCAGCCCCAGCATTTT.

This CDR3 is CASSQGRTAGSGGYTF. The CDR3 region has the DNA TGCGCCAGCAGCCAGGGACGGACAGCGGGGTCCGGTGGCTACACCTTC. The chain recombines TRBV4-1 with TRBJ1-2; weak D call: TRBD1 (6 bases). Per germline, CDR1 MGHRA and CDR2 YSYEKL. V gave up 3 bases and J gave up 7 bases, with 21 bases separating them. The CDR3 runs 16 residues.

This chain links TRBV19 with TRBJ2-3; TRBD2 aligns across 9 bases. From germline, CDR1 is LNHDA and CDR2 SQIVND (reference sequence). CDR3 size: 13 residues. The V gene end was trimmed by 9 bases and the J gene end by 4 bases; junction bases not matched to a gene: 5. The CDR3 region is CASGLAMADTQYF. CDR3 nucleotides: TGTGCCAGCGGACTAGCGATGGCAGATACGCAGTATTTT.

The rearrangement links TRBV14 to TRBJ2-5; D uncertain. CDR3 length equals 12 residues. V was trimmed by 4 bases and J by 12 bases, leaving 15 bases between them. From germline, CDR1 is SGHDN and CDR2 FVKESK. In DNA, the CDR3 is TGTGCCAGCAGCCCTACAGTGTCTAGAAAGTACTTC. It is translated as CASSPTVSRKYF.

This clone has just a few counts. The junction shows a germline mismatch at one end, possibly a read error. V usage is TRBV20-1 and J usage is TRBJ1-2; no reliable D call. This CDR3 spans 11 amino acids. Germline values: CDR1 DFQATT, CDR2 SNEGSKA (reference sequence). The CDR3 is CSAKEVPWTFF. The CDR3 DNA is TGCAGTGCTAAAGAGGTCCCGTGGACCTTCTTC.

V and J are TRBV29-1 and TRBJ2-1, with 12 bases lining up with TRBD1. The V and J ends lost 7 bases and 10 bases, in that order; junction bases with no gene match: 11. Germline V lookup: CDR1 SQVTM, CDR2 ANQGSEA. This CDR3 has 14 residues. CDR3 sequence reads: CSGTRDRGLREQFF. CDR3 nucleotide sequence: TGCAGCGGAACCCGGGACAGGGGGCTAAGAGAGCAGTTCTTC.

The sample holds one count of this clone. This sequence joins TRBV29-1 and TRBJ1-1; D is possibly TRBD1 (5 bases). CDR3 length: 13 amino acids. Trimming took off 4 bases at V and 7 bases at J, with 16 bases between the two ends. Germline lookup yields CDR1 SQVTM and CDR2 ANQGSEA. The CDR3 sequence is CSVVGEAPIEAFF. CDR3 nucleotides: TGCAGCGTTGTGGGGGAGGCCCCTATTGAAGCTTTCTTT.

The chain employs TRBV4-2 and TRBJ2-3; possibly TRBD1 for D (6 bases). The CDR3 runs 14 residues. Trimming cost V 3 bases and J 4 bases, with 11 bases left between them. Germline CDR1 reads LGHNA; CDR2 reads YNFKEQ. This chain's CDR3 is CASSQNRVADTQYF. The CDR3 DNA is TGTGCCAGCAGCCAGAACAGGGTCGCAGATACGCAGTATTTT.

V usage is TRBV29-1 and J usage is TRBJ2-5, with D uncertain. The V end lost 7 bases, the J end lost 1 base, and 13 bases lay between the germline ends. Germline V gene data show CDR1 as SQVTM and CDR2 as ANQGSEA. This CDR3 contains 13 residues. This CDR3 reads CSGGTRLQETQYF. CDR3 nucleotide sequence: TGCAGCGGTGGTACCCGGCTCCAAGAGACCCAGTACTTC.

The J gene is TRBJ1-1, the V gene TRBV18; TRBD1 aligns across 9 bases. Trimming at V came to 3 bases and at J to 1 base, leaving 6 bases not matched to a gene. The CDR3 loop spans 16 amino acids. Per germline, CDR1 KGHSH and CDR2 LQKENI. The DNA of the CDR3 is TGTGCCAGCTCACCCCGGACAGGGGATGCGAACACTGAAGCTTTCTTT. Translating it yields CASSPRTGDANTEAFF.

The rearrangement joins TRBV5-1 to TRBJ1-2, with 9 bases that match TRBD1. The CDR3 length is 17 residues. V lost 4 bases and J lost 5; bases outside the gene matches: 15. Germline loops: CDR1 SGHRS, CDR2 YFSETQ. DNA of the CDR3: TGCGCCAGCAGCCTCCATACAGGGGGCGCGAGCTTTTATGGCTACACCTTC. Residues: CASSLHTGGASFYGYTF.

This chain's CDR3 is CASSLTGGRTDTQYF. The CDR3 nucleotides read TGTGCCAGCAGCCTGACAGGGGGCCGCACAGATACGCAGTATTTT. The genes are TRBV5-4 and TRBJ2-3, with 10 bases that match TRBD1. Germline CDR1 is SGHNT and CDR2 is YYREEE (reference sequence). J was trimmed by 1 base and V by 4 bases; bases with no gene match: 3. The CDR3 runs 15 residues.

J is TRBJ2-3 and V is TRBV7-9; 9 bases align to TRBD2. Germline V gene sequence: CDR1 SEHNR, CDR2 FQNEAQ (reference sequence). V gave up 4 bases and J gave up 3 bases; unmatched junction bases: 8. The CDR3 runs 16 residues. The CDR3 DNA reads TGTGCCAGCAGCTCAGATCTAGCGGGGCCGACAGATACGCAGTATTTT. This sequence encodes CASSSDLAGPTDTQYF.